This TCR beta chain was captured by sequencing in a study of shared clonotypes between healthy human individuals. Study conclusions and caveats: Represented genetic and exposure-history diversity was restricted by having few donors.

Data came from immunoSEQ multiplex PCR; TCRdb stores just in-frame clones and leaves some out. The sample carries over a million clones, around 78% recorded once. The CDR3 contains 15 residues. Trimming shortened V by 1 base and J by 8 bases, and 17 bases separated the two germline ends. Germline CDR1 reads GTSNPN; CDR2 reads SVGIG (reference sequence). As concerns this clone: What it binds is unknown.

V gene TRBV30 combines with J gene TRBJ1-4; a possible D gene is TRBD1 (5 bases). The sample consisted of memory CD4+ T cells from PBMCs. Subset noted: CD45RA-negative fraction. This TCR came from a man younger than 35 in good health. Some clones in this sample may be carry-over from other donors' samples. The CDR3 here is CAWSGIWGSGEKLFF. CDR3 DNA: TGTGCCTGGAGTGGGATTTGGGGGTCGGGAGAAAAACTGTTTTTT.